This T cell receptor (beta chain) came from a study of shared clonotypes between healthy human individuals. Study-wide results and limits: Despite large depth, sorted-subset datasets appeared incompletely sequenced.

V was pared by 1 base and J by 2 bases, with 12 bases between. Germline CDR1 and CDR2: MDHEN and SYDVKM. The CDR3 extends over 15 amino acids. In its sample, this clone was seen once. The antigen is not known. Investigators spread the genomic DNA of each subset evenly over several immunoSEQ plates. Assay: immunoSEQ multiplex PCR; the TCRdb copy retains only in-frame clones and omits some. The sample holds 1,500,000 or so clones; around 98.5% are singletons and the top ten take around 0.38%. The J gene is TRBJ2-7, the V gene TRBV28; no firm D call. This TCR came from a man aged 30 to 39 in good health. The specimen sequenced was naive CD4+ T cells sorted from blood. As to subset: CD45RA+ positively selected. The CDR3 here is CASSLYLDGAYEQYF. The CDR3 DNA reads TGTGCCAGCAGTTTATACCTGGACGGAGCCTACGAGCAGTACTTC.